This TCR beta chain stems from a study of cytomegalovirus exposure and HLA in healthy donors. Background on the study: An earlier analysis identified 95 million to 120 million unique TCR beta sequences in about 180 million T cells. Genetic ancestry analysis placed around four fifths of the roughly 400 donors that were genotyped in the Caucasian-associated cluster.

This CDR3 has 15 residues. Germline V gene data show CDR1 as LNHDA and CDR2 as SQIVND (reference sequence). Study findings and constraints: Later, TCR association rates were found to vary by HLA locus, highest for DRB1 and lowest for HLA-C. Most TCR sequences proved rare, with some public TCRs found in many donors.

Notes on this clone: Its antigen remains unidentified. At one end the junction does not follow the germline gene, possibly because of a read error. Other nucleotide sequences in the sample specify the same CDR3.

It was with 60 Vbeta and 13 Jbeta primers that the PCR ran. Sequencing was performed with immunoSEQ multiplex PCR; in TCRdb, only in-frame clones are kept and a portion is missing. The table includes about 150,000 clones, over 60% detected once. The origin of this receptor is a man aged 35-49 years in good health and CMV-seropositive. This rearrangement joins TRBV19 to TRBJ2-7; TRBD2 matches 8 bases. Sequencing input: PBMCs. The CDR3 coding sequence is TGTGCCAGTAGTCTTGCTAGCGGGCCACCCTATGAGCAGTACTTC. This sequence encodes CASSLASGPPYEQYF.